This T cell receptor beta chain originates from a study of T cells in localized non-small cell lung cancer. The CDR3 sequence is 14 residues long. Germline V gives CDR1 SGHRS, CDR2 YFSETQ. The V and J ends lost 0 bases and 7 bases respectively, with 10 bases between them. TCRdb keeps only in-frame clones here, not all; method: immunoSEQ multiplex PCR. Among about 57,000 clones listed, approximately 90% were seen once. This clone was seen just once. Antigen unknown. Study-level results: Compared with tumor, uninvolved adjacent lung displayed greater T cell clonality, ranking highest overall.

This rearrangement joins TRBV5-1 to TRBJ2-2, with D tentatively TRBD2 (5 bases). This receptor was identified in a man aged 40 to 75 with stage I lung adenocarcinoma. Sequencing used peripheral blood, obtained before any cancer treatment. The CDR3 sequence: CASSLGTGVGELFF. The CDR3 bases are TGCGCCAGCAGCTTGGGTACCGGGGTCGGGGAGCTGTTTTTT. The full variable domain, rest sourced from reference TRBV5-1 and TRBJ2-2, is KAGVTQTPRYLIKTRGQQVTLSCSPISGHRSVSWYQQTPGQGLQFLFEYFSETQRNKGNFPGRFSGRQFSNSRSEMNVSTLELGDSALYLCASSLGTGVGELFFGEGSRLTVL.